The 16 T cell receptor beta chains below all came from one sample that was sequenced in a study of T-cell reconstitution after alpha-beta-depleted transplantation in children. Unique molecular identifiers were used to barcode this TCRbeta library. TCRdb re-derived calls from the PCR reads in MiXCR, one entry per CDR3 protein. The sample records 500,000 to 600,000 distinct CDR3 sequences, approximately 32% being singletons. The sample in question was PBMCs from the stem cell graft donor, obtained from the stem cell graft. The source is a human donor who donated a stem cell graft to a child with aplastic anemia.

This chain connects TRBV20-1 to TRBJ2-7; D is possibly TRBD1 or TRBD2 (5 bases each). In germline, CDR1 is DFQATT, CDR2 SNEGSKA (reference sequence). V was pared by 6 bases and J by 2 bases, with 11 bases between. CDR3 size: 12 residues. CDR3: CSAWDGAYEQYF. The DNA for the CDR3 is TGCAGTGCCTGGGACGGCGCCTACGAGCAGTACTTC.

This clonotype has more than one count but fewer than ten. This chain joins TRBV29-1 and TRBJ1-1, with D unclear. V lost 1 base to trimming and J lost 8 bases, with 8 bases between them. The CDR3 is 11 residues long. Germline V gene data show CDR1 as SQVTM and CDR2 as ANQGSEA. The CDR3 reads CSVEAKKEAFF. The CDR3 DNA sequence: TGCAGCGTTGAAGCAAAAAAAGAAGCTTTCTTT.

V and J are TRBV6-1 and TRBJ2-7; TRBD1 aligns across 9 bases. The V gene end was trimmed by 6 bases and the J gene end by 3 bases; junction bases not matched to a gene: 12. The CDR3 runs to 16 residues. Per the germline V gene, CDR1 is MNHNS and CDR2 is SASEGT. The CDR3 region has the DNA TGTGCCAGCAGCCCGAGCACAGGGGGCAACGTCTACGAGCAGTACTTC. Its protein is CASSPSTGGNVYEQYF.

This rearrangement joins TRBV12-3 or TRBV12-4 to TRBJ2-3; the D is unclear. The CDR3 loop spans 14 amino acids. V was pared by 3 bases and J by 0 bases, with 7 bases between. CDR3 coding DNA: TGTGCCAGCAGTTTCCGGCGAAGCACAGATACGCAGTATTTT. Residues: CASSFRRSTDTQYF.

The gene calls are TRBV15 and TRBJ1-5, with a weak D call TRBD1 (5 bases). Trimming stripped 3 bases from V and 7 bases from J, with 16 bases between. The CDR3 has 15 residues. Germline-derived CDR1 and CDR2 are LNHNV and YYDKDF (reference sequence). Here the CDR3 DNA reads TGTGCCACCAGCAGTGCCACCTTAGGGGACCAGCCCCAGCATTTT. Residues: CATSSATLGDQPQHF. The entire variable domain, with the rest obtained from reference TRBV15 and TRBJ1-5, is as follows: DAMVIQNPRYQVTQFGKPVTLSCSQTLNHNVMYWYQQKSSQAPKLLFHYYDKDFNNEADTPDNFQSRRPNTSFCFLDIRSPGLGDTAMYLCATSSATLGDQPQHFGDGTRLSIL.

The CDR3 sequence: CASSMFGWRAGELFF. The DNA for the CDR3 is TGTGCCAGTAGTATGTTCGGGTGGAGGGCCGGGGAGCTGTTTTTT. The rearrangement links TRBV19 to TRBJ2-2; possibly TRBD2 for D (6 bases). Trimming left V 3 bases short and J 6 bases short, with 14 bases between. Germline CDR1 reads LNHDA; CDR2 reads SQIVND (reference sequence). The CDR3 is made up of 15 amino acids.

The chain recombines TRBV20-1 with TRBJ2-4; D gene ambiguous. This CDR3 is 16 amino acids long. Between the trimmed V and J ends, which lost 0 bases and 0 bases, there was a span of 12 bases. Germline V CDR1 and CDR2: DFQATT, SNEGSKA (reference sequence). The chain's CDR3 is CSARDPLGLAKNIQYF. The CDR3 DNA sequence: TGCAGTGCTAGAGATCCTCTGGGATTAGCCAAAAACATTCAGTACTTC.

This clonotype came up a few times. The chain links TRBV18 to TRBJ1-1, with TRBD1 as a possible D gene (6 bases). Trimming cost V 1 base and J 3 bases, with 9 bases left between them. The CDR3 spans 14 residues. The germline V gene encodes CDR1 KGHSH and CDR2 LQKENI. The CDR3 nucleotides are TGTGCCAGCTCACCACGGACAGTAGACACTGAAGCTTTCTTT. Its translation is CASSPRTVDTEAFF.

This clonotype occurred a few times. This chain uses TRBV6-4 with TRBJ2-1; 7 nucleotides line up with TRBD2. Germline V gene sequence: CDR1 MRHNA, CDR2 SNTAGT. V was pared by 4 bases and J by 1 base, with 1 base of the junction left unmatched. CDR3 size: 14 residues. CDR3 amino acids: CASSGGGSYNEQFF. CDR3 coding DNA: TGTGCCAGCAGTGGGGGGGGATCCTACAATGAGCAGTTCTTC.

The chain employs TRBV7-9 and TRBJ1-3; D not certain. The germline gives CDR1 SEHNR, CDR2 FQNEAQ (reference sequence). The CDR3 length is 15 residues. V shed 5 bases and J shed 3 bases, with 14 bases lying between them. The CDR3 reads CASSPYSGGGNTIYF. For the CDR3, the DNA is TGTGCCAGCAGCCCCTACTCGGGAGGTGGAAACACCATATATTTT.

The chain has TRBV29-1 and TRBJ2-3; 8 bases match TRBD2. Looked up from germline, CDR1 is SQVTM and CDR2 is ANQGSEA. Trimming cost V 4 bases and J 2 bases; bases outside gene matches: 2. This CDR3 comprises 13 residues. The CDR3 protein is CSVGTSFTDTQYF. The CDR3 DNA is TGCAGCGTTGGGACTAGCTTCACAGATACGCAGTATTTT.

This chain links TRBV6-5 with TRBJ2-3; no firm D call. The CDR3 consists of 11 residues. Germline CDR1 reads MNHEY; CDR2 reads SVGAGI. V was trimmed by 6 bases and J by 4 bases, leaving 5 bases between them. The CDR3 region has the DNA TGTGCCAGCAGGGACCCAGATACGCAGTATTTT. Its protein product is CASRDPDTQYF.

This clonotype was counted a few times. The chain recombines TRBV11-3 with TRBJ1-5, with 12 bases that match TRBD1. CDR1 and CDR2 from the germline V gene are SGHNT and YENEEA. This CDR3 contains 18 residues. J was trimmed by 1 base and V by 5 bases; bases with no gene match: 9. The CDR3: CASSPGPGQGASNQPQHF. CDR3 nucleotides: TGTGCCAGCAGCCCAGGTCCGGGACAGGGGGCAAGCAATCAGCCCCAGCATTTT. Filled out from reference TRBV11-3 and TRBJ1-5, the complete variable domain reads EAGVVQSPRYKIIEKKQPVAFWCNPISGHNTLYWYLQNLGQGPELLIRYENEEAVDDSQLPKDRFSAERLKGVDSTLKIQPAELGDSAVYLCASSPGPGQGASNQPQHFGDGTRLSIL.

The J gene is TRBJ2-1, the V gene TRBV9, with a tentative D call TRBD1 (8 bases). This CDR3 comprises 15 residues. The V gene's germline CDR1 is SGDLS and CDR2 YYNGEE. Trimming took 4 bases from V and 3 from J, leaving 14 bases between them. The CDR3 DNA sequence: TGTGCCAGCAGCCTAAACAGGGGGGGCTACAATGAGCAGTTCTTC. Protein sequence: CASSLNRGGYNEQFF.

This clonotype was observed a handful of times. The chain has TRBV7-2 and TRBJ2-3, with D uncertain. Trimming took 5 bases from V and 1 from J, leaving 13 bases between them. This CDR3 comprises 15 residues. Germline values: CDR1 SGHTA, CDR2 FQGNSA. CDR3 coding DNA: TGTGCCAGCAGCGCCGCCGGAGTTGGCACAGATACGCAGTATTTT. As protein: CASSAAGVGTDTQYF.

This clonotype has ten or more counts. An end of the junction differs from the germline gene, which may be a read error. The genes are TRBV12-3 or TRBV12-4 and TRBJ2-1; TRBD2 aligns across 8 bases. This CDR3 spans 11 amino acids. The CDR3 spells CASRLAGEQFF. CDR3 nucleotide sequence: TGTGCCAGCAGATTAGCGGGGGAGCAGTTCTTC.